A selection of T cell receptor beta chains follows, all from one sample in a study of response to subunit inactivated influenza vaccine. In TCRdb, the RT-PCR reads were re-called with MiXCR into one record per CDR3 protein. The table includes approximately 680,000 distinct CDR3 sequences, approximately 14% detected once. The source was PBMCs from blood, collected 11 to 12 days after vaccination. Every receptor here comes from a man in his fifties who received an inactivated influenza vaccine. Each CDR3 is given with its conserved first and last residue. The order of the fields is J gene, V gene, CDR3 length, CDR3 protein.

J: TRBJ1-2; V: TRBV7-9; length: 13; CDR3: CASSLESGLGYTF
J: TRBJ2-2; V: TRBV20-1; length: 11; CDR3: CSASGHGELFF
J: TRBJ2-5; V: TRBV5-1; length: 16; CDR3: CASSLASGLGQETQYF
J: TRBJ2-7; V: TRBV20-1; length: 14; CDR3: CSASGGGIYYEQYF
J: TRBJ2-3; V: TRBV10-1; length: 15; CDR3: CASSPAWGGTDTQYF
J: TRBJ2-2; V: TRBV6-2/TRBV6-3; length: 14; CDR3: CASSAWTYTGELFF
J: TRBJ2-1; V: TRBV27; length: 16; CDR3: CASSLGKGYSYNEQFF
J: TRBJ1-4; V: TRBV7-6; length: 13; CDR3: CASAGGKYEKLFF
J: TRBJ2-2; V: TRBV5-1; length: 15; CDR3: CASSFSGKTTGELFF
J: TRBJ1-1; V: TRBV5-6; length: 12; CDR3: CASKGGNTEAFF
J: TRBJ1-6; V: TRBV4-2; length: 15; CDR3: CASSQDRQDNSPLHF
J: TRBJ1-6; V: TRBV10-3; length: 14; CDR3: CAISEEPGGSPLHF
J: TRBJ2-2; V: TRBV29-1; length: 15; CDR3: CSVEDRASRTGELFF
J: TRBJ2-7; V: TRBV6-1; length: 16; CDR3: CASSERSWGTPYEQYF
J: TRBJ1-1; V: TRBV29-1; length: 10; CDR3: CSAGRTEAFF
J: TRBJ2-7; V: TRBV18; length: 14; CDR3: CASSTRQAADEQYF
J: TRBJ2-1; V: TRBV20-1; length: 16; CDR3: CSAPRRLAGAMAEQFF
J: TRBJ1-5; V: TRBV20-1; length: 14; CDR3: CSARELKGNQPQHF
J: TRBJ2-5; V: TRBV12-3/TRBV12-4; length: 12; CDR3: CASGTSQETQYF
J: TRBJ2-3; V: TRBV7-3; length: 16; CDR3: CASSLGLAGVVDTQYF
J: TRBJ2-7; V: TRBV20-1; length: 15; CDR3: CSAREVGGGRYEQYF
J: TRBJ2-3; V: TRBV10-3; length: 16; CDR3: CAISELRGVPSDTQYF
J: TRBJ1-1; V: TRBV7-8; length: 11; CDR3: CASSSTGSAFF
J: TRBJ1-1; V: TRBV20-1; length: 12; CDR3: CSARTGLPSAFF
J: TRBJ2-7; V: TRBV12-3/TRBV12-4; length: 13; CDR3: CASTTRGIHEQYF
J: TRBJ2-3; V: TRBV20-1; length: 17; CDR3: CSAPGGSSGRSTDTQYF
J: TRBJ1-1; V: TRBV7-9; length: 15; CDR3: CASILGRGFDTEAFF
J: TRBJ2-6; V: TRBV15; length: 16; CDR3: CATAPGLSSGANVLTF
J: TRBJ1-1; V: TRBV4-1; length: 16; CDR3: CASSHQVTGRGTEAFF
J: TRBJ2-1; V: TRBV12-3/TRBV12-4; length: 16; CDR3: CASSPPIRTLNNEQFF
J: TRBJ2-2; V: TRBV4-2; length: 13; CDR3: CASSPPRAGELFF
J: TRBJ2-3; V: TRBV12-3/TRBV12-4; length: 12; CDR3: CASSPGTRTQYF
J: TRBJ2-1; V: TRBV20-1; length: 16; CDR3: CSARDWGGSSYNEQFF
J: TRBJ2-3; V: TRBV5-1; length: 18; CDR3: CASSLATLAGGGSDTQYF
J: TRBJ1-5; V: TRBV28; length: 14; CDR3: CASSFPRVGQPQHF
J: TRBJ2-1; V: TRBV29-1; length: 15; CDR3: CSVGPTSGRSHEQFF
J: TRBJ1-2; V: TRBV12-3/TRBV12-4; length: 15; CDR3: CASSLETQQGGSYTF
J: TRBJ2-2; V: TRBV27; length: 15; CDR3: CASSLSYRAGGELFF
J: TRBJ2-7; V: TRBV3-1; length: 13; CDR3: CASSQEPRAVLYF
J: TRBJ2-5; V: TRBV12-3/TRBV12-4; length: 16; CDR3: CASSYRTSGAQETQYF
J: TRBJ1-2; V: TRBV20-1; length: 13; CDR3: CSARDSRDPGYTF
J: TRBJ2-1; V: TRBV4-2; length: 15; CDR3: CASSQDGGARNEQFF
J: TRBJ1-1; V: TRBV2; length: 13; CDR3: CASSDATGDRAFF
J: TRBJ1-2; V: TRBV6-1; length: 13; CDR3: CASSGRTNYGYTF
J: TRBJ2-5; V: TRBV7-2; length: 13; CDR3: CASSLPKAETQYF
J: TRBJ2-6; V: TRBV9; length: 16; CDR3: CASSATAGTGANVLTF
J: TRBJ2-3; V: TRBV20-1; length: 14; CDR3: CSARDQSSTDTQYF
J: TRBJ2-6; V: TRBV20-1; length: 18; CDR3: CSARATGTGISGANVLTF
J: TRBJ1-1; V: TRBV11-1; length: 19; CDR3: CASSLGTGFSRLMYTEAFF
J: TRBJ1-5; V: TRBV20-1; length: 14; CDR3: CSANPGQLNQPQHF
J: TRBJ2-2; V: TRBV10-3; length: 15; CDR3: CAISGDSANTGELFF